This T cell receptor (beta chain) originates from a study of T-cell reconstitution after alpha-beta-depleted transplantation in children. This clonotype showed up just a few times. Unique molecular identifiers were built into the TCRbeta library. TCRdb reprocessed the PCR reads with MiXCR, giving one entry per CDR3 protein. Among around 600,000 distinct CDR3 sequences listed, 16% were seen once. The CDR3 contains 14 residues. V was pared by 5 bases and J by 10 bases, with 15 bases between. Germline loops: CDR1 SEHNR, CDR2 FQNEAQ (reference sequence). The starting material was PBMCs from the stem cell graft donor, obtained from the stem cell graft. The source is a human donor who donated a stem cell graft to a child with acute myeloid leukemia. This chain connects TRBV7-9 to TRBJ1-6; tentative D call: TRBD1 (6 bases). CDR3 nucleotides: TGTGCCAGCAGCCAGTACAGGGAGGGGTCACCCCTCCACTTT. Translated, it gives CASSQYREGSPLHF.